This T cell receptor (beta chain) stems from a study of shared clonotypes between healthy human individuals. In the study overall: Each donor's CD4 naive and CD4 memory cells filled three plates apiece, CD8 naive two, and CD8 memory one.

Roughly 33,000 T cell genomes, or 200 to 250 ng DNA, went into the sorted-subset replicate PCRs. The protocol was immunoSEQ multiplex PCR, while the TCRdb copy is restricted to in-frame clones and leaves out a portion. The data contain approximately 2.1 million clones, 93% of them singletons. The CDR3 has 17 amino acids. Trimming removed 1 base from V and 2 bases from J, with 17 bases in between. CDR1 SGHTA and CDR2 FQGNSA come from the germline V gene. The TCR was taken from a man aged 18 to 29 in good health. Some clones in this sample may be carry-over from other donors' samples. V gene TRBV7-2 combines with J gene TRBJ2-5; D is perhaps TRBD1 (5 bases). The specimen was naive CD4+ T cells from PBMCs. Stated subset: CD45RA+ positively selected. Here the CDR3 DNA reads TGTGCCAGCAGCTTAGGCCCTTCGGCGTCAGGGCAAGAGACCCAGTACTTC. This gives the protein CASSLGPSASGQETQYF. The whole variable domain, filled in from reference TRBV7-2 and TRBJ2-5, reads GAGVSQSPSNKVTEKGKDVELRCDPISGHTALYWYRQSLGQGLEFLIYFQGNSAPDKSGLPSDRFSAERTGGSVSTLTIQRTQQEDSAVYLCASSLGPSASGQETQYFGPGTRLLVL.